What follows are 32 T cell receptor beta chains derived from one specimen sequenced in a study of molecular identifiers for immune sequencing clone quantification. TCRdb called the PCR reads again in MiXCR, with one record for every CDR3 protein. The table has approximately 680,000 distinct CDR3 sequences, roughly 25% seen once; the top ten hold 0.7% to 0.95%. The sequenced material came from naive CD8+ T cells from blood, with Jurkat cell RNA spiked in. Subset given: FACS-sorted CD8+CD4-CCR7+CD45RA+ naive T cells. Source of these receptors: a human donor in good health. Some libraries in this study had Jurkat cell RNA spiked in.

This clonotype was recorded many times. The rearrangement joins TRBV2 to TRBJ1-1, with a weak D call TRBD1 (6 bases). The CDR3 consists of 14 residues. Germline CDR1 and CDR2: SNHLY and FYNNEI. Trimming pared 6 bases from V and 4 bases from J, leaving 15 bases between. The CDR3 loop is CASRGDEGVTEAFF. The DNA for the CDR3 is TGTGCCAGCAGGGGGGACGAGGGGGTCACTGAAGCTTTCTTT. The variable domain in full, with the rest retrieved from reference TRBV2 and TRBJ1-1, is EPEVTQTPSHQVTQMGQEVILRCVPISNHLYFYWYRQILGQKVEFLVSFYNNEISEKSEIFDDQFSVERPDGSNFTLKIRSTKLEDSAMYFCASRGDEGVTEAFFGQGTRLTVV.

The chain uses TRBV4-3 and TRBJ1-6; D is uncertain. Germline CDR1 and CDR2: LGHNA and YSLEER. The CDR3 covers 17 residues. The V end was cut by 0 bases, the J end by 0 bases, with 9 bases between. The CDR3: CASSQDPTSSYNSPLHF. The CDR3 region has the DNA TGCGCCAGCAGCCAAGATCCCACGAGCTCCTATAATTCACCCCTCCACTTT.

The table lists this clonotype with a count of one. A much larger clonotype is one base distant, so this may be a read error. This chain links TRBV7-2 with TRBJ2-7; D perhaps matches TRBD1 (6 bases). This CDR3 region has 14 residues. CDR1 SGHTA and CDR2 FQGNSA come from the germline V gene. The CDR3 region is CVSSYRTANYEQYF. CDR3 in DNA: TGTGTCAGCAGCTACCGGACAGCAAACTACGAGCAGTACTTC.

A remark on this clonotype: This may be a read error: a much more frequent sequence differs by one nucleotide. The conserved final phenylalanine or tryptophan is absent from the CDR3, which likely points to a read error. The gene calls are TRBV29-1 and TRBJ2-7; D uncertain. The CDR3 covers 11 residues. Trimming removed 1 base at V and 2 bases at J, with 3 bases between. The germline V gene encodes CDR1 SQVTM and CDR2 ANQGSEA. The CDR3 DNA is TGCAGCGTTGAAGGCCCCTACGAGCAGTACTCC. It encodes CSVEGPYEQYS.

The genes are TRBV11-2 and TRBJ2-7; D may be TRBD1 (6 bases). Germline assignment: CDR1 SGHAT and CDR2 FQNNGV. The CDR3 runs 14 residues. The germline V and J ends were trimmed by 2 bases and 4 bases, with 12 bases remaining between them. CDR3 sequence: CASSLQGIQYEQYF. CDR3 in DNA: TGTGCCAGCAGCTTACAGGGGATACAGTACGAGCAGTACTTC.

A few counts support this clonotype. CDR3 nucleotide sequence: TGTGCCATTACTCAGGAAGTCGCCTACGAGCAGTACTTC. Protein sequence: CAITQEVAYEQYF. The chain couples TRBV7-9 to TRBJ2-7, with D hard to call. V lost 10 bases and J 2 bases, leaving 15 bases between the germline ends. Germline-derived CDR1 and CDR2 are SEHNR and FQNEAQ (reference sequence). The CDR3 covers 13 residues.

V is TRBV7-3 and J is TRBJ2-5; weak D call: TRBD1 (6 bases). The CDR3 length is 14 residues. V was pared by 4 bases and J by 7 bases, with 16 bases between. From germline, CDR1 is SGHTA and CDR2 FQGTGA. The CDR3 DNA reads as TGTGCCAGCAGCTACTTCGGACAGCCCGGGACCCAGTACTTC. Translated, it gives CASSYFGQPGTQYF.

This clonotype was counted only a few times. The chain joins TRBV7-9 to TRBJ1-5, with D tentatively TRBD1 (6 bases). The V end lost 8 bases, the J end lost 2 bases, and 10 bases lay between the germline ends. Germline values: CDR1 SEHNR, CDR2 FQNEAQ (reference sequence). The CDR3 has 13 amino acids. CDR3 sequence: CASGTSGNQPQHF. The CDR3 nucleotides read TGTGCCAGCGGGACATCGGGCAATCAGCCCCAGCATTTT.

V usage is TRBV5-4 and J usage is TRBJ2-6; TRBD2 matches at 7 bases. CDR1 is SGHNT, CDR2 YYREEE, per germline (reference sequence). The CDR3 is 19 amino acids. V dropped 0 bases and J dropped 0; count of bases not matched to a gene: 9. CDR3 amino acids: CASSLALGGSGSGANVLTF. DNA for the CDR3: TGTGCCAGCAGCTTGGCCCTGGGCGGGAGTGGCTCTGGGGCCAACGTCCTGACTTTC.

This clonotype was seen a handful of times. The rearrangement joins TRBV5-6 to TRBJ2-7, with 9 bases that match TRBD1. The CDR3 sequence is 15 residues long. The junction had 4 bases not matched to a gene; V was cut back by 3 bases and J by 0 bases. Germline V gives CDR1 SGHDT, CDR2 YYEEEE. CDR3 in DNA: TGTGCCAGCAGCTCGGACAGGGGAAACTCCTACGAGCAGTACTTC. It yields the protein CASSSDRGNSYEQYF.

As concerns this clonotype: A much bigger clone sits one base away, suggesting this may be a read error. The chain couples TRBV27 to TRBJ1-5; D unresolved. Trimming pared 4 bases from V and 1 base from J, leaving 8 bases between. The germline V gene encodes CDR1 MNHEY and CDR2 SMNVEV (reference sequence). There are 14 residues in the CDR3. In nucleotides, the CDR3 is TGTGCCAGCAGTTCACCACGCAGCAATCAGCCCCAGCATTTT. The encoded protein is CASSSPRSNQPQHF.

This clonotype was found many times. V gene TRBV12-3 or TRBV12-4 combines with J gene TRBJ1-1; D unresolved. This CDR3 is built from 13 residues. The V and J ends lost 2 bases and 4 bases respectively, with 8 bases between them. CDR3 sequence (DNA): TGTGCCAGCAGTTTACATCGGTCCACTGAAGCTTTCTTT. This codes for CASSLHRSTEAFF.

A word on this clonotype: The missing conserved phenylalanine or tryptophan at the end of this CDR3 makes a read error likely. The V gene is TRBV5-3, the J gene TRBJ2-3, with D hard to call. TRBV5-3 is an ORF, with its function uncertain. This CDR3 has 13 residues. The CDR3 is CASSLGGTDTQYL. The CDR3 coding sequence is TGTGCCAGCAGCTTGGGCGGCACAGATACGCAGTATCTT.

This clonotype has a handful of counts. The V gene is TRBV6-1, the J gene TRBJ2-5; TRBD2 might be the D (6 bases). The V and J ends lost 3 bases and 5 bases respectively, with 16 bases between them. The germline CDR1 and CDR2 sequences are MNHNS and SASEGT. CDR3 length: 15 residues. CDR3 sequence (DNA): TGTGCCAGCAGTGAGTTGGGATCCAGCGGGGAGACCCAGTACTTC. It yields the protein CASSELGSSGETQYF.

This clonotype turned up a few times. This chain uses TRBV2 with TRBJ2-3; TRBD2 matches 7 bases. The CDR3 totals 15 residues. CDR1 is SNHLY, CDR2 FYNNEI, per germline. The junction had 8 bases not matched to a gene; V was cut back by 3 bases and J by 5 bases. The CDR3 protein is CASSEYSGPKDTQYF. The CDR3 DNA follows: TGTGCCAGCAGTGAGTATAGCGGGCCCAAAGATACGCAGTATTTT. The whole variable domain, remainder taken from reference TRBV2 and TRBJ2-3, is EPEVTQTPSHQVTQMGQEVILRCVPISNHLYFYWYRQILGQKVEFLVSFYNNEISEKSEIFDDQFSVERPDGSNFTLKIRSTKLEDSAMYFCASSEYSGPKDTQYFGPGTRLTVL.

This clonotype turned up a few times. The genes are TRBV19 and TRBJ2-7; weak D call: TRBD2 (5 bases). The germline gives CDR1 LNHDA, CDR2 SQIVND (reference sequence). Trimming stripped 5 bases from V and 7 bases from J, with 15 bases between. There are 13 residues in the CDR3. CDR3 in DNA: TGTGCCAGTAGTCTAGGGAGATCGTGGGAGCAGTACTTC. It translates to CASSLGRSWEQYF. Full variable domain (rest looked up from reference TRBV19 and TRBJ2-7): DGGITQSPKYLFRKEGQNVTLSCEQNLNHDAMYWYRQDPGQGLRLIYYSQIVNDFQKGDIAEGYSVSREKKESFPLTVTSAQKNPTAFYLCASSLGRSWEQYFGPGTRLTVT.

The table lists this clonotype with many counts. The genes are TRBV2 and TRBJ1-2; the D is unclear. The CDR3 runs 12 residues. The V gene lost 6 bases and the J gene lost 4 bases, with 9 bases spanning the gap. Germline CDR1 and CDR2: SNHLY and FYNNEI. CDR3 nucleotide sequence: TGTGCCAGCAGCAGGTTTCGCTATGGCTACACCTTC. It specifies CASSRFRYGYTF.

As concerns this clonotype: A much more abundant neighbour one base away suggests this may be a read error. The CDR3 loop is CARSSSSGPADTQYF. CDR3 sequence (DNA): TGCGCCCGCAGCTCCTCTAGCGGACCGGCAGATACGCAGTATTTT. The V gene is TRBV4-3, the J gene TRBJ2-3; 7 nucleotides line up with TRBD2. The CDR3 length is 15 residues. Germline-derived CDR1 and CDR2 are LGHNA and YSLEER.

This clonotype was counted many times. This rearrangement joins TRBV7-9 to TRBJ2-7; no clear D gene. The V gene's germline CDR1 is SEHNR and CDR2 FQNEAQ (reference sequence). Trimming stripped 4 bases from V and 3 bases from J, with 13 bases between. This CDR3 comprises 14 residues. In nucleotides, the CDR3 is TGTGCCAGCAGCTCGGGCCTAATGATCTACGAGCAGTACTTC. It codes for CASSSGLMIYEQYF.

Many counts were recorded for this clonotype. The genes are TRBV25-1 and TRBJ2-2; TRBD1 aligns across 7 bases. The V and J ends lost 5 bases and 5 bases, in that order; junction bases with no gene match: 8. CDR3 length: 15 residues. Germline assignment: CDR1 MGHDK and CDR2 SYGVNS. CDR3 DNA: TGTGCCAGCAGTTCCCAGACAGGGTGGACCGGGGAGCTGTTTTTT. Encoded protein: CASSSQTGWTGELFF.

The chain employs TRBV5-1 and TRBJ2-1; no definite D call. The CDR3 runs to 11 residues. Germline CDR1 SGHRS, CDR2 YFSETQ. The V and J ends lost 1 base and 9 bases respectively, with 5 bases between them. CDR3 loop: CASSLLGEQFF. The CDR3 DNA reads TGCGCCAGCAGCTTGTTAGGTGAGCAGTTCTTC.

This clonotype was observed a single time. Possible read error: a much larger clone is one base away. The chain employs TRBV11-2 and TRBJ2-7; 9 nucleotides match TRBD1. The germline gives CDR1 SGHAT, CDR2 FQNNGV. The CDR3 sequence is 13 residues long. Germline trimming cut 5 bases from V and 7 bases from J; bases unmatched to any gene: 6. In DNA, the CDR3 is TGTGCCAGCAGCCCGGACAGGGGTTGGGAGCAGTACTTC. Amino acids: CASSPDRGWEQYF.

In its sample, this clonotype was seen once. This sequence may be a read error, since a much larger clone differs from it by one base. CDR3 in DNA: TGTGCCAGCAGTTACGCATGGGGCTTTTCAGAAGCTTTCTTT. Translation: CASSYAWGFSEAFF. The genes are TRBV6-5 and TRBJ1-1, with D perhaps matching TRBD1 (5 bases). V lost 2 bases, J lost 8 bases, and 15 bases lay in between. Germline lookup yields CDR1 MNHEY and CDR2 SVGAGI. The CDR3 runs 14 residues.

This clonotype was found many times. The chain is built from TRBV7-9 and TRBJ1-4; possibly TRBD1 for D (5 bases). This CDR3 region has 15 residues. Trimming stripped 0 bases from V and 8 bases from J, with 13 bases between. Germline V gives CDR1 SEHNR, CDR2 FQNEAQ (reference sequence). CDR3 protein: CASSLAGALDEKLFF. The CDR3 DNA is TGTGCCAGCAGCTTAGCAGGGGCCCTAGACGAAAAACTGTTTTTT.

A remark on this clonotype: Possible read error: a much larger clone is one base away. The V gene is TRBV6-5, the J gene TRBJ2-7; D gene unclear. V was pared by 7 bases and J by 4 bases, with 14 bases between. The germline CDR1 and CDR2 sequences are MNHEY and SVGAGI. The CDR3 is made up of 13 amino acids. CDR3 loop: CASMDPGKYEQYF. In nucleotides, the CDR3 is TGTGCCAGCATGGATCCCGGAAAGTACGAGCAGTACTTC.

Remarks on this clonotype: Germline and junction disagree at one end, which may indicate a read error. J is TRBJ2-7 and V is TRBV2; D not certain. Germline lookup yields CDR1 SNHLY and CDR2 FYNNEI. The CDR3 covers 12 residues. The CDR3 protein is CAGRGISYEQYF. The DNA for the CDR3 is TGTGCCGGCAGAGGAATTTCCTACGAGCAGTACTTC.

There are many counts of this clonotype. The chain is built from TRBV6-5 and TRBJ2-2; the D is unclear. The length of the CDR3 is 13 residues. V lost 2 bases and J lost 3, with 4 bases in between. Germline CDR1 is MNHEY and CDR2 is SVGAGI. CDR3 loop: CASSYRDTGELFF. Written as DNA, the CDR3 is TGTGCCAGCAGTTACAGGGACACCGGGGAGCTGTTTTTT.

With regard to this clonotype: It is likely a read error, because the conserved phenylalanine at the end of the CDR3 is missing. The V and J genes are TRBV6-6 and TRBJ1-1; 11 bases match TRBD1. Trimming at V came to 4 bases and at J to 10 bases, leaving 17 bases not matched to a gene. Per the germline V gene, CDR1 is MNHNY and CDR2 is SVGAGI (reference sequence). The CDR3 loop spans 17 amino acids. The CDR3 loop reads CASSSKIGQGAPAGAFL. In nucleotides, the CDR3 is TGTGCCAGCAGTTCGAAAATAGGACAGGGGGCGCCGGCAGGAGCTTTCCTT.

This rearrangement joins TRBV12-3 or TRBV12-4 to TRBJ1-3, with 8 bases lining up with TRBD1. Trimming removed 7 bases from V and 0 bases from J; junction bases left unmatched: 5. The CDR3 spans 15 residues. The CDR3 is CASTSDRASGNTIYF. The CDR3 DNA sequence: TGTGCCAGCACCTCGGACAGGGCCTCTGGAAACACCATATATTTT.

This sequence joins TRBV12-3 or TRBV12-4 and TRBJ2-1; 14 nucleotides line up with TRBD2. The CDR3 is made up of 17 amino acids. V lost 6 bases, J lost 12 bases, and 16 bases stayed unmatched. Written as DNA, the CDR3 is TGTGCCAGCAGCCCGGGACTAGCGGGGGATGCAATGAGTTCGCAGTTCTTC. Translated: CASSPGLAGDAMSSQFF.

This chain connects TRBV30 to TRBJ2-5, with D perhaps given as TRBD1 or TRBD2 (6 bases each). This CDR3 is 12 amino acids long. Trimming shortened V by 8 bases and J by 4 bases, and 14 bases separated the two germline ends. Germline-derived CDR1 and CDR2 are GTSNPN and SVGIG (reference sequence). The CDR3, as DNA: TGTGCCGGGGGCGGGGTGGGAGAGACCCAGTACTTC. Translating it yields CAGGGVGETQYF. The whole variable domain, filled in from reference TRBV30 and TRBJ2-5, reads SQTIHQWPATLVQPVGSPLSLECTVEGTSNPNLYWYRQAAGRGLQLLFYSVGIGQISSEVPQNLSASRPQDRQFILSSKKLLLSDSGFYLCAGGGVGETQYFGPGTRLLVL.

On this clonotype itself: A read error may be the cause here, since a much bigger clone is one base away. This chain connects TRBV6-5 to TRBJ2-5; 7 nucleotides agree with TRBD1. Germline V gene sequence: CDR1 MNHEY, CDR2 SVGAGI. The CDR3 contains 17 residues. V was pared by 10 bases and J by 7 bases, with 24 bases of the junction left unmatched. The CDR3 sequence: CANSPHPGTAGTGTQYF. In DNA, the CDR3 is TGTGCCAACAGCCCCCATCCGGGGACAGCAGGAACGGGGACCCAGTACTTC.